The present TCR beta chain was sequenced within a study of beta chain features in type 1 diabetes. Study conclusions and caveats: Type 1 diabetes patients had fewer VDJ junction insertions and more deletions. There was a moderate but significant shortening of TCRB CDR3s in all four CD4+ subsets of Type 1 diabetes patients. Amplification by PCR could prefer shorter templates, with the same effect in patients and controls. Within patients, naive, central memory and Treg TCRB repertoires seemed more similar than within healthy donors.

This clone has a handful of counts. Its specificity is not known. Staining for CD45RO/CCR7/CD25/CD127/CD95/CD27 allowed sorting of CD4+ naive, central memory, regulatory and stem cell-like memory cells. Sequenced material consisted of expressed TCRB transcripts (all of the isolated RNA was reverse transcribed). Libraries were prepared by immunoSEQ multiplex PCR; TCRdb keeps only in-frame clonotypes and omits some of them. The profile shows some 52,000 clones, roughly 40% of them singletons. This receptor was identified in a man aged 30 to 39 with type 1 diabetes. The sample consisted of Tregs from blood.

Here the CDR3 DNA reads TGTGCCAGCAGCTTCAATCTTGGCGGGCCCACCTACGAGCAGTACTTC. It is translated as CASSFNLGGPTYEQYF. This chain connects TRBV7-2 to TRBJ2-7; a possible D gene is TRBD2 (5 bases). Germline V gives CDR1 SGHTA, CDR2 FQGNSA. This CDR3 contains 16 residues. V lost 3 bases and J 2 bases, leaving 17 bases between the germline ends.